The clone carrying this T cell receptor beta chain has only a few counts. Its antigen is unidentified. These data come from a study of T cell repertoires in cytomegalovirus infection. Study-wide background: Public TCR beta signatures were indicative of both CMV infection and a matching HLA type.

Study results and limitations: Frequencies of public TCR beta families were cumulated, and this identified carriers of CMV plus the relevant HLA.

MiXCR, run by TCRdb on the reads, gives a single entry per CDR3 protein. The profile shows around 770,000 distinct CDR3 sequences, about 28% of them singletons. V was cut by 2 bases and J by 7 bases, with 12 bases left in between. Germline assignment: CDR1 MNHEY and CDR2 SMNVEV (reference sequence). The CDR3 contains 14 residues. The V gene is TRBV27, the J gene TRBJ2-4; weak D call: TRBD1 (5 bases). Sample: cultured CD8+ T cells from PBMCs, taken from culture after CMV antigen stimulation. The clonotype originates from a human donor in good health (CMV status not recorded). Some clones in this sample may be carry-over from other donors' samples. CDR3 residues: CASSLKGVSNIQYF. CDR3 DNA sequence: TGTGCCAGCAGTTTAAAAGGGGTTAGCAACATTCAGTACTTC.